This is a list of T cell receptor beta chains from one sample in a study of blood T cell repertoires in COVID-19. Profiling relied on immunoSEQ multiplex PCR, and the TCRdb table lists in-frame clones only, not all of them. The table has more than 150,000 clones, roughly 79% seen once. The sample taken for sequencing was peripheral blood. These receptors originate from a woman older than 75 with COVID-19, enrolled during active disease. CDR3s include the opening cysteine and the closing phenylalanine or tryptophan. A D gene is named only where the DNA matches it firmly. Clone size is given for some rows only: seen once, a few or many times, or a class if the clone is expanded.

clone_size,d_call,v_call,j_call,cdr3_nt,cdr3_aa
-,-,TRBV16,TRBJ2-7,TGTGCCAGCGCACAGGGACGGGCAATTCTCTACGAGCAGTACTTC,CASAQGRAILYEQYF
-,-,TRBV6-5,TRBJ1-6,TGTGCCAGTACGACAGAATATAATTCACCCCTCCACTTT,CASTTEYNSPLHF
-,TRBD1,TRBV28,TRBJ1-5,TGTGCCAGCAGTGCCTGGACAGGGAAGGATGGTCAGCCCCAGCATTTT,CASSAWTGKDGQPQHF
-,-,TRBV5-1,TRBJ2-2,TGCGCCAGCAGCTTTCAGGGTCTATACAACACCGGGGAGCTGTTTTTT,CASSFQGLYNTGELFF
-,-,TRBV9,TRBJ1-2,TGTGCCAGCAGCGTCGGGACACTGGCTAACTATGGCTACACCTTC,CASSVGTLANYGYTF
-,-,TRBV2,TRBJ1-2,TGTGCCAGCAGTGATCCGGGGGGGCGTGGCTACACCTTC,CASSDPGGRGYTF
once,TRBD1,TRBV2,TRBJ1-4,TGTGCCAGCAACCGACAGGGCTGGGATGAAAAACTGTTTTTT,CASNRQGWDEKLFF
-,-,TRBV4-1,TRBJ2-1,TGCGCCAGCAGCCTGACTTACAGGGTTCCCAATGAGCAGTTCTTC,CASSLTYRVPNEQFF
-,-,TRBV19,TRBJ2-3,TGTGCCAGTAGTATTGAACGGGGGGCATATACGCAGTATTTT,CASSIERGAYTQYF
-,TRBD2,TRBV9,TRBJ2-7,TGTGCCAGCAGCCCAAGCGGGAGTGGCTACGAGCAGTACTTC,CASSPSGSGYEQYF
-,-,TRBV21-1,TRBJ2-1,TGTGCCAGCAGCAAAGTTCAGGGCTGGGATGAGCAGTTCTTC,CASSKVQGWDEQFF
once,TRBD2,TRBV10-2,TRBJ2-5,TGCGCCAGCAGTGGACTAGCATCTGAGACCCAGTACTTC,CASSGLASETQYF
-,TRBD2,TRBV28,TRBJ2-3,TGTGCCAGCATCCCCCCCGGGCTAGCGGCCAGCACAGATACGCAGTATTTT,CASIPPGLAASTDTQYF
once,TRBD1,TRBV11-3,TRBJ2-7,TGTGCCAGCAGCTCAAAGACGACAGGGCGATCCTACGAGCAGTACTTC,CASSSKTTGRSYEQYF
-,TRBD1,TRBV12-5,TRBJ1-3,TGTGCTAGTGGTTTCGGAGGGGGCCTCTCTGGAAACACCATATATTTT,CASGFGGGLSGNTIYF
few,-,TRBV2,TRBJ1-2,TGTGCCAGCAGTGAAGGGCTCTATGGCTACACCTTC,CASSEGLYGYTF
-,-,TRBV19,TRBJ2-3,TGTGCCAGTAGTATAGGAAGGGGGGGATTCACAGATACGCAGTATTTT,CASSIGRGGFTDTQYF
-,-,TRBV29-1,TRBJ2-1,TGCAGCGTTACTTTCAATGAGCAGTTCTTC,CSVTFNEQFF
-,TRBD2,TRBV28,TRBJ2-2,TGTGCCAGCAGTTTGCCGACTAGCGGGAGACCTCGGATTAACACCGGGGAGCTGTTTTTT,CASSLPTSGRPRINTGELFF
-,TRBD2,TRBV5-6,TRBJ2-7,TGTGCCAGCAGTTCCCTAGCGGGGGACCCTCTCTACGAGCAGTACTTC,CASSSLAGDPLYEQYF
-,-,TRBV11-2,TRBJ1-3,TGTGCCAGCAGCCTGAGACAGGGAAACACCATATATTTT,CASSLRQGNTIYF
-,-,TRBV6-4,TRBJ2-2,TGTGCCAGCAGTGACGTTGGGGGGACCGGGGAGCTGTTTTTT,CASSDVGGTGELFF
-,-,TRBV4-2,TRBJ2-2,TGTGCCAGCAGCCAAGATGGTTATTTCGGTTACGGGGAGCTGTTTTTT,CASSQDGYFGYGELFF
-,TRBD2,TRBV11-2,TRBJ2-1,TGTGCCAGCAGCGCGACTAGCGAGAGCTCCTACAATGAGCAGTTCTTC,CASSATSESSYNEQFF
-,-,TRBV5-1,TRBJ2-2,TGCGCCAGCAGCTTGGGTAGCTCATACACCGGGGAGCTGTTTTTT,CASSLGSSYTGELFF
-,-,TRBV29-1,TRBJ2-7,TGCAGCGTTGGAGTAGGAGGAGAGCAGTACTTC,CSVGVGGEQYF
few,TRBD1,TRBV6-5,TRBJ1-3,TGTGCCATCACGACAGGGGCTGGAAGAAACACCATATATTTT,CAITTGAGRNTIYF
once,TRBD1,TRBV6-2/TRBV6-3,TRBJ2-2,TGTGCCAGCAGTTACGGTGGGAGACAGGGGGCGCGGGACACCGGGGAGCTGTTTTTT,CASSYGGRQGARDTGELFF
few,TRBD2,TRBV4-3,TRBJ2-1,TGCGCCAGCAGCCAGCGGGGGGCCTCCTACAATGAGCAGTTCTTC,CASSQRGASYNEQFF
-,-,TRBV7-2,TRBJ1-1,TGTGCCAGCAGCTTAGACAGCCCGAACACTGAAGCTTTCTTT,CASSLDSPNTEAFF